The 10 T cell receptor beta chains listed next were all sequenced from one sample in a study of T cell responses to AZD1222 COVID-19 vaccine. The protocol was immunoSEQ multiplex PCR, while the TCRdb copy is restricted to in-frame clones and leaves out a portion. The sample has around 130,000 clones, around 89% seen once. Sequencing was performed on peripheral blood, taken 28 days after the second AZD1222 dose. These receptor sequences come from an adult who received the AZD1222 COVID-19 vaccine.

The chain has TRBV16 and TRBJ1-1, with TRBD1 identical over 8 bases. This CDR3 is 13 amino acids long. Looked up from germline, CDR1 is KGHSY and CDR2 is FQNENV. J lost 11 bases, V lost 0 bases, and 5 bases had no gene match. CDR3 nucleotide sequence: TGTGCCAGCAGCCAATCTAGGGACAGGAGCGCTTTCTTT. Its translation is CASSQSRDRSAFF.

The gene calls are TRBV24-1 and TRBJ2-3, with D maybe TRBD1 (6 bases). V lost 9 bases, J lost 2 bases, and 11 bases lay in between. CDR3 length: 13 amino acids. The germline gives CDR1 KGHDR, CDR2 SFDVKD. DNA of the CDR3: TGTGCCACCTCCTGGGGGCCCACAGATACGCAGTATTTT. This encodes CATSWGPTDTQYF.

The gene calls are TRBV19 and TRBJ2-1; D is perhaps TRBD2 (5 bases). V was trimmed by 1 base and J by 7 bases, leaving 14 bases between them. This CDR3 is built from 15 residues. Germline V gene data show CDR1 as LNHDA and CDR2 as SQIVND (reference sequence). CDR3 amino acids: CASSIVAISGNEQFF. For the CDR3, the DNA is TGTGCCAGTAGTATAGTAGCCATTTCGGGGAATGAGCAGTTCTTC.

This sequence joins TRBV15 and TRBJ2-1, with unresolved D. V lost 0 bases and J 2 bases, leaving 2 bases between the germline ends. The length of the CDR3 is 13 residues. The V gene's germline CDR1 is LNHNV and CDR2 YYDKDF (reference sequence). The CDR3 reads CATSRDPYNEQFF. CDR3 in DNA: TGTGCCACCAGCAGAGATCCCTACAATGAGCAGTTCTTC. The variable domain in full, completed from reference TRBV15 and TRBJ2-1, reads DAMVIQNPRYQVTQFGKPVTLSCSQTLNHNVMYWYQQKSSQAPKLLFHYYDKDFNNEADTPDNFQSRRPNTSFCFLDIRSPGLGDTAMYLCATSRDPYNEQFFGPGTRLTVL.

The chain is built from TRBV29-1 and TRBJ2-6; D may be TRBD2 (5 bases). The CDR3 is 14 amino acids. V was pared by 6 bases and J by 3 bases, with 12 bases between. Per germline, CDR1 SQVTM and CDR2 ANQGSEA. In DNA form, the CDR3 reads TGCAGCGTCGCGGGTCGGCTTGGGGCCAACGTCCTGACTTTC. Translated, it gives CSVAGRLGANVLTF.

V and J are TRBV21-1 and TRBJ1-1. TRBV21-1 is shown as a pseudogene. The length of the CDR3 is 14 residues. The CDR3 sequence is CASSKNGRPIEAFF. CDR3 nucleotide sequence: TGTGCCAGCAGCAAAAATGGCAGACCTATTGAAGCTTTCTTT.

This clone is a singleton in its sample. This chain links TRBV9 with TRBJ1-6; no definite D call. The V and J ends lost 7 bases and 3 bases respectively, with 8 bases between them. CDR1 and CDR2 from the germline V gene are SGDLS and YYNGEE. CDR3 size: 13 residues. The CDR3 loop is CASRAGYNSPLHF. The CDR3 DNA reads as TGTGCCAGCCGGGCTGGCTATAATTCACCCCTCCACTTT.

This chain joins TRBV9 and TRBJ2-2, with TRBD2 matching 7 bases. The germline V gene encodes CDR1 SGDLS and CDR2 YYNGEE. The J segment lost 7 bases and the V segment lost 10 bases, leaving 13 bases of the junction unmatched. This CDR3 is 14 amino acids long. The CDR3 loop is CAPGAGLPSGELFF. In nucleotides, the CDR3 is TGTGCCCCCGGAGCGGGACTTCCCAGCGGGGAGCTGTTTTTT.

The rearrangement links TRBV30 to TRBJ1-5, with 9 bases fitting TRBD1. CDR3 length equals 20 residues. CDR1 is GTSNPN, CDR2 SVGIG, per germline (reference sequence). V was pared by 1 base and J by 0 bases, with 16 bases of the junction left unmatched. The CDR3: CAWSASTGGAKVYSNQPQHF. The CDR3 DNA follows: TGTGCCTGGAGTGCGAGCACAGGGGGCGCCAAAGTTTATAGCAATCAGCCCCAGCATTTT.

The V and J genes are TRBV7-6 and TRBJ2-7, with D unclear. Trimming cost V 1 base and J 0 bases, with 16 bases left between them. In germline, CDR1 is SGHVS, CDR2 FNYEAQ. CDR3 size: 17 residues. This CDR3 is CASSLDTLLKSSYEQYF. In DNA form, the CDR3 reads TGTGCCAGCAGCTTAGATACGCTACTGAAGAGCTCCTACGAGCAGTACTTC.